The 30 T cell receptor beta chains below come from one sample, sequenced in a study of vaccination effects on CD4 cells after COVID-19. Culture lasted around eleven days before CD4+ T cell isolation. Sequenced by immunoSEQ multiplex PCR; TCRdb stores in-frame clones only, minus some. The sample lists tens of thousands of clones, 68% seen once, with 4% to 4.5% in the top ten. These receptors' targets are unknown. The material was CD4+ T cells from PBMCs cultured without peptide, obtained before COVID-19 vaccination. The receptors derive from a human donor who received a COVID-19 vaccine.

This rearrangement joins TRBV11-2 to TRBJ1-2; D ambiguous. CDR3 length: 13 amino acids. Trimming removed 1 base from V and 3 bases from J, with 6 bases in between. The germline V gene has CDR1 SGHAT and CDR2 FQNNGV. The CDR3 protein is CASSLGRDYGYTF. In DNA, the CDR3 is TGTGCCAGCAGCTTAGGACGGGACTATGGCTACACCTTC.

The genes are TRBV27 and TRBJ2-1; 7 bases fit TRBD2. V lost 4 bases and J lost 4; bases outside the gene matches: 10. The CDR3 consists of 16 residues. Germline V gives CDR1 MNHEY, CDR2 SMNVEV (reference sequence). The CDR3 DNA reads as TGTGCCAGCAGTTCCTCAAGCGGGGAACTATACAATGAGCAGTTCTTC. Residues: CASSSSSGELYNEQFF.

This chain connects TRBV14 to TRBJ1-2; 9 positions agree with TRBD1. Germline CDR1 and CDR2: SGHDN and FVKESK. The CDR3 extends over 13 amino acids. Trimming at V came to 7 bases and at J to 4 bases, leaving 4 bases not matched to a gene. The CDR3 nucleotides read TGTGCCAGCACAGTGGGACAGGGCTATGGCTACACCTTC. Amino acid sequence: CASTVGQGYGYTF.

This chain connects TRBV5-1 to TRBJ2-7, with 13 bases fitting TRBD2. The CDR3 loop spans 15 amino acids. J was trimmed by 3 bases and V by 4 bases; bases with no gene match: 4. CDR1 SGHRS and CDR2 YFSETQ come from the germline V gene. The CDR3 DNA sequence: TGCGCCAGCAGCCCTCGGACTAGCGGGAGCTACGAGCAGTACTTC. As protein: CASSPRTSGSYEQYF.

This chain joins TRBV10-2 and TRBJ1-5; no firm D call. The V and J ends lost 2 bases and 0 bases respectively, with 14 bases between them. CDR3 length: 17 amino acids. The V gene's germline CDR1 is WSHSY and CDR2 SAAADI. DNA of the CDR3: TGCGCCAGCAGTGAGGCTCGGCGGGGATATAGCAATCAGCCCCAGCATTTT. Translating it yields CASSEARRGYSNQPQHF.

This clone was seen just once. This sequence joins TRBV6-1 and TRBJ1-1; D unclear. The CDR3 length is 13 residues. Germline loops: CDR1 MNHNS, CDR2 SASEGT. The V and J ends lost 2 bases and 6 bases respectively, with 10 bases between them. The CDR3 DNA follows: TGTGCCAGCAGTGAAAGGGAGGGCGCTGAAGCTTTCTTT. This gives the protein CASSEREGAEAFF.

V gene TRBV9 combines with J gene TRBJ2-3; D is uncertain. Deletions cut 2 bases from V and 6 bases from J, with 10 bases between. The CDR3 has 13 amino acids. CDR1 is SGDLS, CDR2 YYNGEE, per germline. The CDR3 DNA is TGTGCCAGCAGCGTTTATTTGCAGGATACGCAGTATTTT. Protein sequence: CASSVYLQDTQYF.

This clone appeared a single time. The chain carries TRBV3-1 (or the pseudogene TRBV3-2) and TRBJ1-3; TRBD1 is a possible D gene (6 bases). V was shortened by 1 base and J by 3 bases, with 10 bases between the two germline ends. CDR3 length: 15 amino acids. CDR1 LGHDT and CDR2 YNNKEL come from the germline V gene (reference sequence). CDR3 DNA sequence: TGTGCCAGCAGCCAAGCCGGGGGCTTTGGAAACACCATATATTTT. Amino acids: CASSQAGGFGNTIYF.

CDR3 residues: CASSKGTGPDRTEAFF. CDR3 bases: TGTGCCAGTAGTAAAGGGACAGGGCCGGACCGCACTGAAGCTTTCTTT. V usage is TRBV19 and J usage is TRBJ1-1; the match to TRBD1 covers 9 bases. The V gene's germline CDR1 is LNHDA and CDR2 SQIVND (reference sequence). This CDR3 has 16 residues. The V gene end was trimmed by 4 bases and the J gene end by 4 bases; junction bases not matched to a gene: 10.

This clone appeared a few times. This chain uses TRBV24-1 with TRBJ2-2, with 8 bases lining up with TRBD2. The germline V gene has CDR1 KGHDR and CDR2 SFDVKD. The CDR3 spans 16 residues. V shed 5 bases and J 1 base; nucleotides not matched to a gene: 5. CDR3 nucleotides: TGTGCCACCAGTGCGGCGGGGGGATTGAACACCGGGGAGCTGTTTTTT. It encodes CATSAAGGLNTGELFF.

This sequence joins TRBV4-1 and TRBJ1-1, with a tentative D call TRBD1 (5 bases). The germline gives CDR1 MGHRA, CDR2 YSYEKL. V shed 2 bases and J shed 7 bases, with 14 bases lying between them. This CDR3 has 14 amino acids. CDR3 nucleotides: TGCGCCAGCAGCCAAAGGGGCCAGGGTGGTGAAGCTTTCTTT. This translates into CASSQRGQGGEAFF.

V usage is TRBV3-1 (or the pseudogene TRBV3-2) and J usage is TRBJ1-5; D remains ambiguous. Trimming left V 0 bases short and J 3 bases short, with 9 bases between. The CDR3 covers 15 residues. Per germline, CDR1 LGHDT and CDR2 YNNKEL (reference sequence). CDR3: CASSQDSQNNQPQHF. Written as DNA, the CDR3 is TGTGCCAGCAGCCAAGACAGCCAGAACAATCAGCCCCAGCATTTT.

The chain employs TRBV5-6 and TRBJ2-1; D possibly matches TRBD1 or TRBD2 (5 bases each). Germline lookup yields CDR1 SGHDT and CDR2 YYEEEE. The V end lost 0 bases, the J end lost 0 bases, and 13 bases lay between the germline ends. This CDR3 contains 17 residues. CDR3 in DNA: TGTGCCAGCAGCTTGGGCTGGGGGACCAGCTCCTACAATGAGCAGTTCTTC. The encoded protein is CASSLGWGTSSYNEQFF.

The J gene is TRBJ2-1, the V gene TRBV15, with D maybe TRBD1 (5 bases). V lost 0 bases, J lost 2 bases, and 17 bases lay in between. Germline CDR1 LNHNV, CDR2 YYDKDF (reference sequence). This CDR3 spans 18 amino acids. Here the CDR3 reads CATSRDHTEQGTYNEQFF. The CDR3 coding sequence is TGTGCCACCAGCAGAGATCATACAGAGCAGGGAACCTACAATGAGCAGTTCTTC.

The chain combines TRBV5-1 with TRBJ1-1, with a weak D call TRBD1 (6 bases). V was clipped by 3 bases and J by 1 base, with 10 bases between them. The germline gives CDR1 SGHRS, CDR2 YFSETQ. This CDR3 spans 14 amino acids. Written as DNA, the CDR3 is TGCGCCAGCAGCTCTGGACAGACGAACACTGAAGCTTTCTTT. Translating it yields CASSSGQTNTEAFF. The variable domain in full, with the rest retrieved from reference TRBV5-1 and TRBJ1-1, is KAGVTQTPRYLIKTRGQQVTLSCSPISGHRSVSWYQQTPGQGLQFLFEYFSETQRNKGNFPGRFSGRQFSNSRSEMNVSTLELGDSALYLCASSSGQTNTEAFFGQGTRLTVV.

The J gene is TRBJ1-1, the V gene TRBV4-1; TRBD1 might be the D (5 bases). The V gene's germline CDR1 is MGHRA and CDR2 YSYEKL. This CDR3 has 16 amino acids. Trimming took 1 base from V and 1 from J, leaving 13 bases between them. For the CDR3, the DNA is TGCGCCAGCAGCCAAGTGGTCCGACAGACGAACACTGAAGCTTTCTTT. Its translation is CASSQVVRQTNTEAFF.

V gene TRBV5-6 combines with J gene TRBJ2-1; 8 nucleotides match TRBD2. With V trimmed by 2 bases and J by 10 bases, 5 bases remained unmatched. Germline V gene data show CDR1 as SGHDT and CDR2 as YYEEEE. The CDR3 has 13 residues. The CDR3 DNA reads TGTGCCAGCAGCTTACGGGGGGGCCGGGAGCAGTTCTTC. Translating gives CASSLRGGREQFF.

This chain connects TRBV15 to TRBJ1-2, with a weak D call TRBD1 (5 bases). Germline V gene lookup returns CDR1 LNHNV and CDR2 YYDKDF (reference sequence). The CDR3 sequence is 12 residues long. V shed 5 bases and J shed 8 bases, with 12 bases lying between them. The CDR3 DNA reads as TGTGCCACCAGCGTTTCAGGGTACGGCTACACCTTC. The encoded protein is CATSVSGYGYTF. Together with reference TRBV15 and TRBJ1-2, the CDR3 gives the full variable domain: DAMVIQNPRYQVTQFGKPVTLSCSQTLNHNVMYWYQQKSSQAPKLLFHYYDKDFNNEADTPDNFQSRRPNTSFCFLDIRSPGLGDTAMYLCATSVSGYGYTFGSGTRLTVV.

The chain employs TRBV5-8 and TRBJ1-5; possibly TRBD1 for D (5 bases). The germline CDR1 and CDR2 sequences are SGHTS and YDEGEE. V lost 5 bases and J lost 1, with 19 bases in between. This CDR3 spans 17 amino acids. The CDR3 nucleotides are TGTGCCAGCAGAACTGTCGGGCAGGGAAAGAGCAATCAGCCCCAGCATTTT. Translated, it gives CASRTVGQGKSNQPQHF.

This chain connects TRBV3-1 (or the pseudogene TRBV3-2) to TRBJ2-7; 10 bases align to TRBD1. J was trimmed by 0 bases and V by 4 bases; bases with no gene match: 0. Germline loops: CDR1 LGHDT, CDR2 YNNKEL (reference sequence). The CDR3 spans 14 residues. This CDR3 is CASSRQGASYEQYF. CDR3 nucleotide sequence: TGTGCCAGCAGCCGACAGGGGGCCTCCTACGAGCAGTACTTC.

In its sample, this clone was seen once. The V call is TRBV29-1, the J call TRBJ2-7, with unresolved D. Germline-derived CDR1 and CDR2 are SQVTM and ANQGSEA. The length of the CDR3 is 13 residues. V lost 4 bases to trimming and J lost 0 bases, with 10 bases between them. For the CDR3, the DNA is TGCAGCGTTGGGAACAGACCCTCCTACGAGCAGTACTTC. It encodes CSVGNRPSYEQYF.

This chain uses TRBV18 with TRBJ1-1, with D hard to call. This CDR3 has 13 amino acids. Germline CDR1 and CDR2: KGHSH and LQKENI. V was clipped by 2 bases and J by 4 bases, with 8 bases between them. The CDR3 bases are TGTGCCAGCTCACCAATGGCCCGCACTGAAGCTTTCTTT. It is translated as CASSPMARTEAFF.

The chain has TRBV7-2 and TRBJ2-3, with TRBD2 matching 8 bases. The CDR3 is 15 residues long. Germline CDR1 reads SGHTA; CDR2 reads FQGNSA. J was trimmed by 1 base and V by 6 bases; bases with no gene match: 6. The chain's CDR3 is CASSSMGLGTDTQYF. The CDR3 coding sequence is TGTGCCAGCAGTTCCATGGGACTAGGCACAGATACGCAGTATTTT.

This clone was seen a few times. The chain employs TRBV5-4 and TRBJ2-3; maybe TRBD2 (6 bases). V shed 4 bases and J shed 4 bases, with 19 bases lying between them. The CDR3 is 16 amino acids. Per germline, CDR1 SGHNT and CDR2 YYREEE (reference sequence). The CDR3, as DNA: TGTGCCAGCAGCAGTACCGGGACTGAGGTGGCAGATACGCAGTATTTT. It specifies CASSSTGTEVADTQYF.

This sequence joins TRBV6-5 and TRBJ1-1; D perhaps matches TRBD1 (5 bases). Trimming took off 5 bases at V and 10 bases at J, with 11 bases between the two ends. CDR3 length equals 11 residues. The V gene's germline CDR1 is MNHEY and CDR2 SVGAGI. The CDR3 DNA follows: TGTGCCAGCAGTAGGCCAGGGCGAGCTTTCTTT. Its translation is CASSRPGRAFF.

This CDR3 is CASSLDQGSSGNTIYF. The CDR3 DNA reads TGCGCCAGCAGCTTGGATCAGGGGAGCTCTGGAAACACCATATATTTT. This rearrangement joins TRBV5-1 to TRBJ1-3, with D perhaps TRBD1 (6 bases). The CDR3 extends over 16 amino acids. Trimming stripped 0 bases from V and 0 bases from J, with 10 bases between. Germline-derived CDR1 and CDR2 are SGHRS and YFSETQ.

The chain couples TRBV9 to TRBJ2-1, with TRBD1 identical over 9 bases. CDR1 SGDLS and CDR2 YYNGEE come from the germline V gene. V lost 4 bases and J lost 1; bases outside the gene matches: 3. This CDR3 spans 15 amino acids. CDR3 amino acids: CASSMGQGSYNEQFF. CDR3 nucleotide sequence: TGTGCCAGCAGCATGGGACAGGGTTCCTACAATGAGCAGTTCTTC.

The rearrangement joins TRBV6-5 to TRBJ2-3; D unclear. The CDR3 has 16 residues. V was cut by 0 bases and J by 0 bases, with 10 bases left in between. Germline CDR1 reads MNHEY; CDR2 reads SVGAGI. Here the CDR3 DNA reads TGTGCCAGCAGTTACTCGGGAACTTACAGCACAGATACGCAGTATTTT. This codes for CASSYSGTYSTDTQYF.

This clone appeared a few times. The CDR3 DNA reads TGTGCCAGCAGCTTAGGGACTAGCGGACCAGAGACCCAGTACTTC. Encoded protein: CASSLGTSGPETQYF. The rearrangement joins TRBV11-2 to TRBJ2-5; 10 positions agree with TRBD2. The CDR3 runs to 15 residues. Trimming cost V 1 base and J 4 bases; bases outside gene matches: 3. In germline, CDR1 is SGHAT, CDR2 FQNNGV.

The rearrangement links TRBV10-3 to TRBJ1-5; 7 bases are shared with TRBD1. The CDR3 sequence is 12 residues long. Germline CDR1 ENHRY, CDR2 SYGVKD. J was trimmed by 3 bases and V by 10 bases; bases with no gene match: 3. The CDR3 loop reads CATGQFNQPQHF. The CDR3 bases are TGTGCCACGGGACAGTTCAATCAGCCCCAGCATTTT.